A single sample gave rise to the 5 T cell receptor beta chains below, sequenced in a study of blood T cell repertoires in COVID-19. Only in-frame clones appear in the TCRdb table, and some are missing; sequencing was by immunoSEQ multiplex PCR. The sample records approximately 240,000 clones, 85% to 90% being singletons. The sequencing input was PBMCs or T cells enriched from blood (not recorded which). These receptors were obtained from a woman aged 18-29 years in a cohort exposed to, infected with or recovered from COVID-19 (not recorded which).

The V call is TRBV27, the J call TRBJ1-5, with unresolved D. Germline values: CDR1 MNHEY, CDR2 SMNVEV (reference sequence). This CDR3 comprises 12 residues. Trimming took off 5 bases at V and 0 bases at J, with 2 bases between the two ends. The DNA of the CDR3 is TGTGCCAGCAGTCATAGCAATCAGCCCCAGCATTTT. It encodes CASSHSNQPQHF.

This clone showed up just a few times. The rearrangement links TRBV28 to TRBJ1-2; 9 bases align to TRBD1. Unmatched junction bases numbered 6, after V lost 6 bases and J lost 4 bases. Germline values: CDR1 MDHEN, CDR2 SYDVKM. This CDR3 has 14 residues. The CDR3 DNA is TGTGCCAGCAGAACACAGGGGGCGTTCTATGGCTACACCTTC. Protein: CASRTQGAFYGYTF.

J is TRBJ1-4 and V is TRBV5-6; D uncertain. Germline CDR1 reads SGHDT; CDR2 reads YYEEEE. V was clipped by 4 bases and J by 13 bases, with 14 bases between them. The CDR3 runs to 12 residues. The CDR3 nucleotides read TGTGCCAGCAGCGACCTCCGGGGTGCACTGTTTTTT. Encoded protein: CASSDLRGALFF. The full variable domain, in which reference TRBV5-6 and TRBJ1-4 provide the parts outside the CDR3, is DAGVTQSPTHLIKTRGQQVTLRCSPKSGHDTVSWYQQALGQGPQFIFQYYEEEERQRGNFPDRFSGHQFPNYSSELNVNALLLGDSALYLCASSDLRGALFFGSGTQLSVL.

This sequence joins TRBV19 and TRBJ2-2, with D possibly TRBD1 on 5 matching bases. V was pared by 6 bases and J by 5 bases, with 16 bases between. Germline V gene lookup returns CDR1 LNHDA and CDR2 SQIVND (reference sequence). This CDR3 is 15 amino acids long. CDR3 region: CASRAQGEWTGELFF. As DNA, the CDR3 is TGTGCCAGTAGGGCCCAGGGTGAATGGACCGGGGAGCTGTTTTTT.

The chain employs TRBV9 and TRBJ2-1; 9 bases fit TRBD2. Looked up from germline, CDR1 is SGDLS and CDR2 is YYNGEE. The CDR3 extends over 18 amino acids. After removal of 3 bases from V and 6 bases from J, the junction contained 16 bases not matched to a gene. CDR3: CASSGPGGGGAFPNEQFF. CDR3 DNA sequence: TGTGCCAGCAGCGGCCCCGGCGGCGGGGGGGCTTTTCCCAATGAGCAGTTCTTC.